A selection of T cell receptor beta chains follows, all from one sample in a study of CD8+CD57+ T cells in acquired aplastic anemia. A single record per CDR3 protein comes from TCRdb applying MiXCR to the reads. This sample has roughly 130,000 distinct CDR3 sequences, with 48% found just once. What was sequenced was sorted CD4+, CD8+, or CD8+CD57+ T cells (not recorded which) from PBMCs. The origin of the receptors is a human donor in good health, serving as a control. Both conserved end residues are part of each CDR3. A D gene is named only where the DNA matches it firmly. Expanded clones are given a class, and other clones once, few, many or no size at all.

d_call,clone_size,v_call,j_call,cdr3_nt,cdr3_aa
TRBD1,few,TRBV18,TRBJ2-1,TGTGCCAGCTCAGTTCAAACGAGGACAGGGCCTCTTGGGGAGCAGTTCTTC,CASSVQTRTGPLGEQFF
TRBD2,few,TRBV2,TRBJ2-3,TGTGCCAGCAGGAGGACTAGCGGGAGAACAGATACGCAGTATTTT,CASRRTSGRTDTQYF
TRBD1,many,TRBV19,TRBJ2-2,TGTGCCAGTAGCGCGCCCCGGGACAGGGGTCGGGCCGGGGAGCTGTTTTTT,CASSAPRDRGRAGELFF
-,-,TRBV14,TRBJ2-5,TGTGCCAGCAGCCCCAAACTCGAAGAGACTCAGTACTTC,CASSPKLEETQYF
TRBD1,many,TRBV6-1,TRBJ1-2,TGTGCCGGGGGGGACAGGGGTAACTATGGCTACACCTTC,CAGGDRGNYGYTF
-,many,TRBV7-9,TRBJ2-5,TGTGCCAGCAGCTTAGCCCAGGCTAGCGAGACCCAGTACTTC,CASSLAQASETQYF
-,many,TRBV9,TRBJ2-5,TGTGCCAGCAGCGTAACCGGGGGGCGAGAGACCCAGTACTTC,CASSVTGGRETQYF
TRBD2,-,TRBV20-1,TRBJ2-5,TGCAGTGCTACCGGACTAGCGGGGTTCGAAGAGACCCAGTACTTC,CSATGLAGFEETQYF
-,-,TRBV11-1,TRBJ2-5,TGCGCCAGCAGCTCTGAGACCCAGTACTTC,CASSSETQYF
-,many,TRBV7-9,TRBJ1-2,TGTGCCAGCACAAACCGGGACCCAGTACGGGGCTACACCTTC,CASTNRDPVRGYTF
-,-,TRBV15,TRBJ2-7,TGTGCCACCAGCAGAGGAGGGGCGCAATCGGCCTACGAGCAGTACTTC,CATSRGGAQSAYEQYF
TRBD1,many,TRBV7-6,TRBJ1-5,TGTGCCAGCAGCTCCCAACCGAGGACAGGGGCGTATCAGCCCCAGCATTTT,CASSSQPRTGAYQPQHF
-,many,TRBV5-1,TRBJ2-3,TGCGCCAGCAGCTTGGCCAGCCCGGGACACACAGATACGCAGTATTTT,CASSLASPGHTDTQYF
TRBD1,many,TRBV2,TRBJ2-7,TGTGCCAGCACCGCCTCCGGGACAGGAAGCTCCTACGAGCAGTACTTC,CASTASGTGSSYEQYF
-,-,TRBV7-9,TRBJ2-5,TGTGCCGGCAGCTTAGCTGGGTGGGAGACCCAGTACTTC,CAGSLAGWETQYF
TRBD1,-,TRBV19,TRBJ1-3,TGTGCCAGTAGTATCCGGGACAGAGGAAACACCATATATTTT,CASSIRDRGNTIYF
-,-,TRBV11-2,TRBJ2-3,TGTGCCAGCAGCTTGTCGGAGGGCCGAGGGCGTACGCAGTATTTT,CASSLSEGRGRTQYF
-,-,TRBV10-3,TRBJ1-3,TGTGCCGTCCAAGGGCTGGGAAGCACCATATATTTT,CAVQGLGSTIYF
TRBD1,few,TRBV20-1,TRBJ2-7,TGCAGTGCTATTGAACAGGGGGGCGGACTTATCTACGAGCAGTACTTC,CSAIEQGGGLIYEQYF
-,-,TRBV15,TRBJ1-1,TGTGCCACCAGCAGACGGTTTAAGACTGAAGCTTTCTTT,CATSRRFKTEAFF
-,many,TRBV7-3,TRBJ1-2,TGTGCCAGCAGCTACGACCAGGGCTATGGCTACACCTTC,CASSYDQGYGYTF
TRBD1,-,TRBV6-1,TRBJ2-7,TGTGCCAGCAGTCCGGGACAGGGGCGAGGCGAGCAGTACTTC,CASSPGQGRGEQYF
TRBD1,once,TRBV15,TRBJ2-7,TGTGCCACCAGCAGCGGGACAGCTCGTTCCTACGAGCAGTGCTTC,CATSSGTARSYEQCF
TRBD1,-,TRBV7-3,TRBJ1-2,TGTGCCAGCAGCCCCGGACAGGCAGGAGTCTATGGCTACACCTTC,CASSPGQAGVYGYTF
TRBD1,many,TRBV5-6,TRBJ2-5,TGTGCCAGCATCACTCCGGGACAGGGGATACAAGAGACCCAGTACTTC,CASITPGQGIQETQYF
TRBD1,-,TRBV7-9,TRBJ1-2,TGTGCCAGCAGCGCCGGACAGGGAGGTTATGGCTACACCTTC,CASSAGQGGYGYTF
TRBD1,few,TRBV4-1,TRBJ1-3,TGCGCCAGCAGCCAAGAAGGCCCGACAGGGGGCTACTCTGGAAACACCATATATTTT,CASSQEGPTGGYSGNTIYF
TRBD1,-,TRBV10-3,TRBJ1-2,TGTGCCATCCGGGACAGCAACTATGGCTACACCTTC,CAIRDSNYGYTF
TRBD1,-,TRBV19,TRBJ1-2,TGTGCCAGATGGACGGGACAGGGGAACGGCTACACCTTC,CARWTGQGNGYTF
TRBD1,many,TRBV11-3,TRBJ2-7,TGTGCCAGCAGCCTCGGGACAGCAAAGGGTTCCTACGAGCAGTACTTC,CASSLGTAKGSYEQYF